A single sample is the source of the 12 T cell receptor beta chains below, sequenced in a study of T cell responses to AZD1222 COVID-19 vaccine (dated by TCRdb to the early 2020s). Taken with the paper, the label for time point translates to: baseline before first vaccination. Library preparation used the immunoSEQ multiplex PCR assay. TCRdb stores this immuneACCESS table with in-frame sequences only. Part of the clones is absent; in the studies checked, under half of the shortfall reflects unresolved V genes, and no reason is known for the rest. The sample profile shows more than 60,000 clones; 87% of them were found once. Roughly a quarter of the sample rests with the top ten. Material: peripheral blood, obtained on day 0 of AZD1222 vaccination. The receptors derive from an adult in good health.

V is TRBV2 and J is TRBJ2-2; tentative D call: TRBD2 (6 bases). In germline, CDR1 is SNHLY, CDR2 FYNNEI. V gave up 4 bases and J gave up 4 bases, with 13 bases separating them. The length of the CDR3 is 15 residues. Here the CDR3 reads CASSGGLGGTGELFF. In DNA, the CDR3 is TGTGCCAGCAGTGGGGGTCTGGGGGGCACCGGGGAGCTGTTTTTT.

Written as DNA, the CDR3 is TGCGCCAGCAGCTTAGGACAGGGGAGGTTCTCCTATGGCTACACCTTC. Its translation: CASSLGQGRFSYGYTF. The J gene is TRBJ1-2, the V gene TRBV5-1, with 9 bases fitting TRBD1. Germline V gives CDR1 SGHRS, CDR2 YFSETQ. The length of the CDR3 is 16 residues. V lost 2 bases and J lost 4; bases outside the gene matches: 9.

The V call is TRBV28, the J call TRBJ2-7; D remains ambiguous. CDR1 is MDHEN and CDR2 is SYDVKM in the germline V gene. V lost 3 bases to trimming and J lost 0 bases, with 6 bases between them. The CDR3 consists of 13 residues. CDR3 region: CASSLQSSYEQYF. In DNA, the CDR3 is TGTGCCAGCAGTTTGCAGAGCTCCTACGAGCAGTACTTC. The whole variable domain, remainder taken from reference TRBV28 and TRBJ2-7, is DVKVTQSSRYLVKRTGEKVFLECVQDMDHENMFWYRQDPGLGLRLIYFSYDVKMKEKGDIPEGYSVSREKKERFSLILESASTNQTSMYLCASSLQSSYEQYFGPGTRLTVT.

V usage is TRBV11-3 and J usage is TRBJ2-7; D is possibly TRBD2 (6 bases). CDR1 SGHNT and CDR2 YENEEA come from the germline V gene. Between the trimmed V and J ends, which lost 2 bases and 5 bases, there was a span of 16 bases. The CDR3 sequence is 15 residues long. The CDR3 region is CASSLRQAGWHEQYF. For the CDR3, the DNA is TGTGCCAGCAGCTTAAGGCAGGCGGGATGGCACGAGCAGTACTTC.

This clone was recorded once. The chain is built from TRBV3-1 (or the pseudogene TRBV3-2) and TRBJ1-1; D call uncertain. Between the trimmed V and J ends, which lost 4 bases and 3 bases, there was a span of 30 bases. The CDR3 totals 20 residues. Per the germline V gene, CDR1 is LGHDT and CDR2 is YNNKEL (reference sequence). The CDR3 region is CASSLQRGGLQALADTEAFF. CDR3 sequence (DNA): TGTGCCAGCAGCCTTCAGAGAGGAGGACTTCAGGCGTTGGCGGACACTGAAGCTTTCTTT.

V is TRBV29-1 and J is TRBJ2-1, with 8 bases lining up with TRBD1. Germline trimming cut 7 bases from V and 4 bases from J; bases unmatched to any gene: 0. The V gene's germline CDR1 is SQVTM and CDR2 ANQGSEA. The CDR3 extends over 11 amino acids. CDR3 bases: TGCAGCGGGGACAGGTACAATGAGCAGTTCTTC. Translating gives CSGDRYNEQFF.

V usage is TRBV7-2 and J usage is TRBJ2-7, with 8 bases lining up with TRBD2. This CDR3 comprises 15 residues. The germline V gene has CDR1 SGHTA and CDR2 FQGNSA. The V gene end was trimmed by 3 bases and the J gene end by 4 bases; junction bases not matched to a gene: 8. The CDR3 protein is CASSFGAGVQYEQYF. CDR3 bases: TGTGCCAGCAGCTTCGGAGCGGGAGTACAGTACGAGCAGTACTTC.

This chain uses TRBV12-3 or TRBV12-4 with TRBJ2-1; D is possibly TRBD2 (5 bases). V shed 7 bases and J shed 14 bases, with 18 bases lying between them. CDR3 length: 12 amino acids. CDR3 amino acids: CASTKHTRVKFF. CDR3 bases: TGTGCCAGCACCAAACATACTAGGGTTAAGTTCTTC.

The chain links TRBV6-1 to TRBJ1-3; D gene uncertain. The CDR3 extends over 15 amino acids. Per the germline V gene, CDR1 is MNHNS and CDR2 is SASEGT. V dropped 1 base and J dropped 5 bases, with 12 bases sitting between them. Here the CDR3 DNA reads TGTGCCAGCAGTGAAGTAGAAGGGCCGCGAAACACCATATATTTT. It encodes CASSEVEGPRNTIYF.

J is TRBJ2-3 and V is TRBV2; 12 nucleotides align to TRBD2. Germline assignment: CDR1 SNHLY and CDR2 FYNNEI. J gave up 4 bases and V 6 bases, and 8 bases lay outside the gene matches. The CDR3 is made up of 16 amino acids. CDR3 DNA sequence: TGTGCCAGCAGGGCAGCGACTAGCGGGGGCGCAGATACGCAGTATTTT. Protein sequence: CASRAATSGGADTQYF.

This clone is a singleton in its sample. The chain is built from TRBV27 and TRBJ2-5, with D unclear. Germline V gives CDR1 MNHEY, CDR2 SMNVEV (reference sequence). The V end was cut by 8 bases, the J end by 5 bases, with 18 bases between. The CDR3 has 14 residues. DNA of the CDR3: TGTGCCAGCTCCCTTATCACCGCCTCTGAGACCCAGTACTTC. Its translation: CASSLITASETQYF.

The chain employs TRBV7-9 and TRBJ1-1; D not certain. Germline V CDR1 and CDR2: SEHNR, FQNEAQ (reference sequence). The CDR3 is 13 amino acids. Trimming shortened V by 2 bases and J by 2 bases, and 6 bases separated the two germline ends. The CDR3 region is CASSLTVNTEAFF. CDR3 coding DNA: TGTGCCAGCAGCTTAACTGTTAACACTGAAGCTTTCTTT.